The T cell receptor beta chain under discussion was sequenced for a study of shared clonotypes between healthy human individuals. The CDR3 contains 17 residues. V was clipped by 4 bases and J by 8 bases; unmatched bases: 11. Germline V gene sequence: CDR1 LGHNA, CDR2 YSLEER. The study's findings and limits: Sharing across a few donors was seen in 4% to 6.5% of naive CD4 clonotypes.

About this clone: What it binds is not known.

A CD45RA+ naive subset and a CD45RA-negative memory subset were split from CD4+ cells. Produced via immunoSEQ multiplex PCR; TCRdb's table is partial and in-frame only. This sample carries about 2 million clones, 95% of them seen once, and the ten largest clones take 0.13%. The chain couples TRBV4-3 to TRBJ2-4; 13 bases match TRBD2. This receptor was taken from a man younger than 35 in good health. The sample taken for sequencing was naive CD4+ T cells sorted from blood. Subset described: CD45RA+ positively selected. The CDR3 sequence: CASSRGGTSGTLDIQYF. The CDR3 DNA follows: TGCGCCAGCAGCCGCGGCGGGACTAGCGGGACGTTGGACATTCAGTACTTC.